One sample yielded the 5 T cell receptor beta chains listed below, sequenced in a study of PD-L1 blockade in urothelial cancer. Sequenced by immunoSEQ multiplex PCR; TCRdb stores in-frame clones only, minus some. The profile shows fewer than 130,000 clones, under 85% of them singletons. The sample in question was PBMCs, obtained around atezolizumab (anti-PD-L1) treatment. Receptors originate from a man aged 50-60 years with urothelial cancer.

The chain has TRBV10-1 and TRBJ2-7; D is perhaps TRBD2 (5 bases). This CDR3 contains 16 residues. The V and J ends lost 7 bases and 4 bases respectively, with 23 bases between them. The germline CDR1 and CDR2 sequences are WNHNN and SYGVQD (reference sequence). CDR3 nucleotide sequence: TGCGCCAGCACCATTATTTGGGAGAGCCCCGGTTACGAGCAGTACTTC. Protein product: CASTIIWESPGYEQYF.

This clone was detected only once. The rearrangement joins TRBV27 to TRBJ2-1, with TRBD2 as a possible D gene (5 bases). Germline values: CDR1 MNHEY, CDR2 SMNVEV (reference sequence). The CDR3 covers 14 residues. Trimming removed 3 bases at V and 8 bases at J, with 14 bases between. The CDR3 reads CASSLRVALDEQFF. The CDR3 DNA is TGTGCCAGCAGTTTGCGGGTCGCACTCGATGAGCAGTTCTTC.

The CDR3 sequence: CAISRDTTDTQYF. The CDR3 DNA reads TGTGCCATCAGTAGGGACACCACAGATACGCAGTATTTT. The V gene is TRBV10-3, the J gene TRBJ2-3; a possible D gene is TRBD1 (6 bases). With 5 bases removed from V and 2 bases from J, the gap between germline ends came to 8 bases. The CDR3 loop spans 13 amino acids. Germline V gene data show CDR1 as ENHRY and CDR2 as SYGVKD.

The V and J genes are TRBV7-9 and TRBJ1-4; no clear D. This CDR3 is 13 amino acids long. V lost 3 bases and J 6 bases, leaving 8 bases between the germline ends. Germline CDR1 reads SEHNR; CDR2 reads FQNEAQ (reference sequence). CDR3 coding DNA: TGTGCCAGCAGCTTGGTGGCCCATGAAAAACTGTTTTTT. Encoded protein: CASSLVAHEKLFF.

This chain uses TRBV28 with TRBJ2-7, with 7 bases matching TRBD2. This CDR3 is 16 amino acids long. Germline CDR1 MDHEN, CDR2 SYDVKM. Trimming removed 6 bases from V and 0 bases from J; junction bases left unmatched: 11. The CDR3 sequence is CASRDLLAKSSYEQYF. CDR3 DNA sequence: TGTGCCAGCAGGGACCTACTAGCGAAGAGCTCCTACGAGCAGTACTTC.